These 28 T cell receptor beta chains were all obtained from the same sample, sequenced in a study of CD8+ T cells in alopecia areata. Investigators isolated RNA and reverse transcribed it into cDNA to act as the sequencing template. Generated by immunoSEQ multiplex PCR, the TCRdb table keeps only in-frame clones and is missing some. The sample lists 100,000 to 150,000 clones; approximately 47% were seen once. Material: NKG2D-low CD8+ T cells sorted from blood. These receptors were collected from a human donor with alopecia areata.

This clone has only a few counts. CDR3 nucleotides: TGTGCCAGCGGAGGGGGGGGACCACCCCTCCACTTT. Translation gives CASGGGGPPLHF. The genes are TRBV28 and TRBJ1-6, with a tentative D call TRBD1 (6 bases). The CDR3 is made up of 12 amino acids. Trimming stripped 8 bases from V and 11 bases from J, with 13 bases between. Per germline, CDR1 MDHEN and CDR2 SYDVKM. Using reference TRBV28 and TRBJ1-6 for the parts outside the CDR3, the full variable domain is DVKVTQSSRYLVKRTGEKVFLECVQDMDHENMFWYRQDPGLGLRLIYFSYDVKMKEKGDIPEGYSVSREKKERFSLILESASTNQTSMYLCASGGGGPPLHFGNGTRLTVT.

The V and J genes are TRBV7-3 and TRBJ2-2; D remains ambiguous. Germline V lookup: CDR1 SGHTA, CDR2 FQGTGA. Deletions cut 0 bases from V and 0 bases from J, with 11 bases between. The CDR3 has 17 residues. The CDR3, as DNA: TGTGCCAGCAGCTTAACTCTGGGCACGGCGAACACCGGGGAGCTGTTTTTT. This codes for CASSLTLGTANTGELFF.

This chain joins TRBV4-1 and TRBJ1-5; D uncertain. V lost 0 bases and J lost 0, with 6 bases in between. CDR3 size: 15 residues. Germline lookup yields CDR1 MGHRA and CDR2 YSYEKL. DNA of the CDR3: TGCGCCAGCAGCCAAGACAGGTATAGCAATCAGCCCCAGCATTTT. This gives the protein CASSQDRYSNQPQHF.

This clone was recorded a few times. The rearrangement uses TRBV29-1 and TRBJ2-2; 13 nucleotides agree with TRBD2. Germline CDR1 and CDR2: SQVTM and ANQGSEA. V shed 7 bases and J 7 bases; nucleotides not matched to a gene: 9. There are 15 residues in the CDR3. The CDR3 sequence: CSGKTSGGISGELFF. DNA for the CDR3: TGCAGCGGCAAGACTAGCGGGGGGATCAGCGGGGAGCTGTTTTTT.

This clone came up a few times. The J gene is TRBJ2-7, the V gene TRBV21-1. TRBV21-1 represents a pseudogene. This CDR3 is 11 amino acids long. This CDR3 is CASSKVCEQYF. CDR3 DNA: TGTGCCAGCAGCAAAGTTTGCGAGCAGTACTTC.

The rearrangement joins TRBV30 to TRBJ2-7, with D uncertain. The germline V gene encodes CDR1 GTSNPN and CDR2 SVGIG (reference sequence). CDR3 length equals 14 residues. Trimming removed 3 bases at V and 2 bases at J, with 14 bases between. CDR3 in amino acids: CAWSRVGTAYEQYF. The CDR3 DNA reads TGTGCCTGGAGCCGAGTGGGCACCGCCTACGAGCAGTACTTC.

The chain is built from TRBV14 and TRBJ1-1; TRBD1 agrees at 7 bases. Germline loops: CDR1 SGHDN, CDR2 FVKESK. Trimming took 4 bases from V and 0 from J; bases not matched to a gene: 11. The CDR3 consists of 17 residues. The CDR3 bases are TGTGCCAGCAGCCTCGACTCACAGGGGTTATTGAACACTGAAGCTTTCTTT. Translated, it gives CASSLDSQGLLNTEAFF.

The genes are TRBV29-1 and TRBJ2-7, with D perhaps matching TRBD2 (5 bases). CDR1 is SQVTM, CDR2 ANQGSEA, per germline. The V gene lost 8 bases and the J gene lost 4 bases, with 15 bases spanning the gap. CDR3 length: 12 residues. In DNA, the CDR3 is TGCAGCATCCGGGAAAATGAGTACGAGCAGTACTTC. It yields the protein CSIRENEYEQYF.

This clone was seen a few times. This chain connects TRBV29-1 to TRBJ2-2; 8 nucleotides line up with TRBD1. This CDR3 comprises 18 residues. Germline V lookup: CDR1 SQVTM, CDR2 ANQGSEA. Unmatched junction bases numbered 19, after V lost 8 bases and J lost 2 bases. DNA of the CDR3: TGCAGCCACCACCGGGGAACAGGGGGAGTTAAAAACACCGGGGAGCTGTTTTTT. It yields the protein CSHHRGTGGVKNTGELFF.

The chain couples TRBV27 to TRBJ2-7; a weak D match, TRBD1 (5 bases). The CDR3 totals 13 residues. Germline values: CDR1 MNHEY, CDR2 SMNVEV (reference sequence). Trimming stripped 2 bases from V and 3 bases from J, with 8 bases between. The DNA for the CDR3 is TGTGCCAGCAGTTTACAGACAGACTACGAGCAGTACTTC. This codes for CASSLQTDYEQYF.

The chain uses TRBV29-1 and TRBJ2-3; no firm D call. Germline V gene sequence: CDR1 SQVTM, CDR2 ANQGSEA. The CDR3 totals 17 residues. Trimming removed 0 bases from V and 0 bases from J, with 16 bases in between. The CDR3 DNA is TGCAGCGTTGAAGATCAACGGCCAACTGCTAGCACAGATACGCAGTATTTT. Amino acids: CSVEDQRPTASTDTQYF.

This clone was seen a handful of times. The chain couples TRBV29-1 to TRBJ2-3; 11 bases align to TRBD2. This CDR3 comprises 17 residues. The ends lost 0 bases at V and 2 bases at J; junction bases unmatched: 7. Germline V gene data show CDR1 as SQVTM and CDR2 as ANQGSEA. CDR3: CSVEDRLAGGITDTQYF. The CDR3 nucleotides read TGCAGCGTTGAAGATCGTTTAGCGGGGGGGATCACAGATACGCAGTATTTT.

The chain uses TRBV30 and TRBJ2-2; TRBD2 matches 9 bases. Trimming cost V 0 bases and J 6 bases; bases outside gene matches: 5. Per the germline V gene, CDR1 is GTSNPN and CDR2 is SVGIG (reference sequence). The CDR3 length is 15 residues. CDR3: CAWSVGRTSAGELFF. In DNA, the CDR3 is TGTGCCTGGAGTGTAGGGAGGACTAGCGCCGGGGAGCTGTTTTTT.

The V and J genes are TRBV2 and TRBJ2-7, with D possibly matching TRBD1 (6 bases). This CDR3 region has 13 residues. The V gene's germline CDR1 is SNHLY and CDR2 FYNNEI. Trimming took off 6 bases at V and 0 bases at J, with 9 bases between the two ends. The CDR3 DNA reads as TGTGCCAGCAGCCCGGACAGCTCCTACGAGCAGTACTTC. Amino acid sequence: CASSPDSSYEQYF. Together with reference TRBV2 and TRBJ2-7, the CDR3 gives the full variable domain: EPEVTQTPSHQVTQMGQEVILRCVPISNHLYFYWYRQILGQKVEFLVSFYNNEISEKSEIFDDQFSVERPDGSNFTLKIRSTKLEDSAMYFCASSPDSSYEQYFGPGTRLTVT.

The chain has TRBV2 and TRBJ2-4; D uncertain. Trimming cost V 7 bases and J 6 bases, with 10 bases left between them. Germline CDR1 reads SNHLY; CDR2 reads FYNNEI. The CDR3 loop spans 12 amino acids. CDR3 coding DNA: TGTGCCAGCATAGGAGAGTTAAACATTCAGTACTTC. This encodes CASIGELNIQYF. Looking up the rest from reference TRBV2 and TRBJ2-4 gives the full variable domain: EPEVTQTPSHQVTQMGQEVILRCVPISNHLYFYWYRQILGQKVEFLVSFYNNEISEKSEIFDDQFSVERPDGSNFTLKIRSTKLEDSAMYFCASIGELNIQYFGAGTRLSVL.

V and J are TRBV29-1 and TRBJ1-2; D perhaps matches TRBD1 (6 bases). This CDR3 has 12 amino acids. Trimming pared 7 bases from V and 5 bases from J, leaving 14 bases between. CDR1 SQVTM and CDR2 ANQGSEA come from the germline V gene. The CDR3, as DNA: TGCAGCGGGAACAGGGAAGGGTATGGCTACACCTTC. Its translation: CSGNREGYGYTF.

This clone was recorded once. The chain employs TRBV5-7 and TRBJ2-1; a weak D match, TRBD2 (5 bases). TRBV5-7 has ORF status, its function being uncertain. The CDR3 sequence is 14 residues long. V lost 8 bases to trimming and J lost 0 bases, with 12 bases between them. CDR3: CARPRESSYNEQFF. The CDR3 coding sequence is TGTGCCAGACCGAGGGAGAGCTCCTACAATGAGCAGTTCTTC.

The chain employs TRBV28 and TRBJ2-1; the match to TRBD2 covers 7 bases. Germline trimming cut 3 bases from V and 15 bases from J; bases unmatched to any gene: 5. The CDR3 extends over 11 amino acids. Germline CDR1 and CDR2: MDHEN and SYDVKM. The CDR3 sequence: CASSFGGSPFF. In DNA form, the CDR3 reads TGTGCCAGCAGTTTCGGGGGGAGTCCGTTCTTC.

This clone was counted a few times. The V and J genes are TRBV7-9 and TRBJ1-4; 8 nucleotides agree with TRBD1. Germline CDR1 and CDR2: SEHNR and FQNEAQ (reference sequence). CDR3 length: 14 residues. Trimming cost V 4 bases and J 8 bases; bases outside gene matches: 6. As DNA, the CDR3 is TGTGCCAGCAGCTCAACGGACAGGGACGAAAAACTGTTTTTT. Translating gives CASSSTDRDEKLFF. The full variable domain, in which reference TRBV7-9 and TRBJ1-4 provide the parts outside the CDR3, is DTGVSQNPRHKITKRGQNVTFRCDPISEHNRLYWYRQTLGQGPEFLTYFQNEAQLEKSRLLSDRFSAERPKGSFSTLEIQRTEQGDSAMYLCASSSTDRDEKLFFGSGTQLSVL.

This clone occurred a few times. The chain employs TRBV29-1 and TRBJ2-7; D may be TRBD1 (6 bases). Trimming stripped 4 bases from V and 0 bases from J, with 7 bases between. The CDR3 covers 12 residues. CDR1 and CDR2 from the germline V gene are SQVTM and ANQGSEA. CDR3 DNA sequence: TGCAGCGTTGGGACAGTCTCCTACGAGCAGTACTTC. It encodes CSVGTVSYEQYF.

This clone was detected only a few times. The CDR3 nucleotides read TGTGCCAGCAGCTTGGGGACAGGGGATCAAGAGACCCAGTACTTC. It translates to CASSLGTGDQETQYF. The gene calls are TRBV7-9 and TRBJ2-5; 10 bases match TRBD1. This CDR3 is built from 15 residues. CDR1 SEHNR and CDR2 FQNEAQ come from the germline V gene (reference sequence). V shed 3 bases and J 2 bases; nucleotides not matched to a gene: 3. The full variable domain, with the rest looked up from reference TRBV7-9 and TRBJ2-5, is DTGVSQNPRHKITKRGQNVTFRCDPISEHNRLYWYRQTLGQGPEFLTYFQNEAQLEKSRLLSDRFSAERPKGSFSTLEIQRTEQGDSAMYLCASSLGTGDQETQYFGPGTRLLVL.

V gene TRBV2 combines with J gene TRBJ2-7; 9 nucleotides match TRBD2. This CDR3 is 15 amino acids long. Germline V lookup: CDR1 SNHLY, CDR2 FYNNEI. V was clipped by 6 bases and J by 0 bases; unmatched bases: 6. The CDR3 reads CASRPGLASSYEQYF. For the CDR3, the DNA is TGTGCCAGCAGACCCGGACTAGCGAGCTCCTACGAGCAGTACTTC.

This clone was counted a few times. The chain employs TRBV14 and TRBJ2-6; D is unresolved. Trimming removed 4 bases at V and 3 bases at J, with 4 bases between. This CDR3 is built from 13 residues. Germline lookup yields CDR1 SGHDN and CDR2 FVKESK. CDR3 sequence: CASSPVGANVLTF. The CDR3 coding sequence is TGTGCCAGCAGCCCCGTTGGGGCCAACGTCCTGACTTTC.

V gene TRBV5-1 combines with J gene TRBJ2-7; maybe TRBD2 (7 bases). From germline, CDR1 is SGHRS and CDR2 YFSETQ. This CDR3 is built from 15 residues. V was trimmed by 0 bases and J by 2 bases, leaving 12 bases between them. The CDR3 spells CASSLEGGPTYEQYF. CDR3 coding DNA: TGCGCCAGCAGCTTGGAGGGGGGGCCCACCTACGAGCAGTACTTC.

This clone was observed a handful of times. V is TRBV29-1 and J is TRBJ2-1; 7 bases match TRBD2. CDR1 is SQVTM and CDR2 is ANQGSEA in the germline V gene. This CDR3 has 14 residues. Trimming cost V 8 bases and J 4 bases; bases outside gene matches: 11. CDR3 region: CSLGRAGVYNEQFF. The CDR3 bases are TGCAGCCTCGGGCGGGCGGGGGTTTACAATGAGCAGTTCTTC.

The chain is built from TRBV30 and TRBJ1-1, with D possibly TRBD1 on 5 matching bases. CDR3 length equals 14 residues. With 6 bases removed from V and 5 bases from J, the gap between germline ends came to 19 bases. Germline V gene sequence: CDR1 GTSNPN, CDR2 SVGIG (reference sequence). The CDR3 protein is CACSSGDWGTEAFF. The CDR3, as DNA: TGTGCCTGCAGTTCCGGGGATTGGGGGACTGAAGCTTTCTTT. Full variable domain (rest looked up from reference TRBV30 and TRBJ1-1): SQTIHQWPATLVQPVGSPLSLECTVEGTSNPNLYWYRQAAGRGLQLLFYSVGIGQISSEVPQNLSASRPQDRQFILSSKKLLLSDSGFYLCACSSGDWGTEAFFGQGTRLTVV.

The chain links TRBV30 to TRBJ2-1, with D possibly TRBD1 on 6 matching bases. Germline V gives CDR1 GTSNPN, CDR2 SVGIG (reference sequence). Trimming stripped 0 bases from V and 8 bases from J, with 17 bases between. The CDR3 has 15 amino acids. In nucleotides, the CDR3 is TGTGCCTGGAGTGTACGGACAGCCTCCTGGGATGAGCAGTTCTTC. This gives the protein CAWSVRTASWDEQFF.

This clone was recorded a few times. The V call is TRBV5-6, the J call TRBJ2-2; TRBD2 agrees at 12 bases. The CDR3 loop spans 18 amino acids. CDR1 is SGHDT and CDR2 is YYEEEE in the germline V gene. J was trimmed by 4 bases and V by 4 bases; bases with no gene match: 11. CDR3 nucleotide sequence: TGTGCCAGCAGCCCAAGGCGACTAGCGGGGGATGGCACCGGGGAGCTGTTTTTT. It translates to CASSPRRLAGDGTGELFF.